These 5 T cell receptor beta chains originate from one sample sequenced in a study of early T cells in non-severe SARS-CoV-2 infection. Using its own MiXCR run on the 5' RACE reads, TCRdb lists one record per CDR3 protein. The sample lists 80,000 or so distinct CDR3 sequences, roughly 10% occurring once. The source was whole blood, collected at baseline. These receptors were obtained from an adult who was a healthcare worker with PCR-confirmed SARS-CoV-2 infection or an uninfected control (not recorded which).

The chain has TRBV2 and TRBJ1-6; D unresolved. The CDR3 contains 17 residues. V was cut by 6 bases and J by 8 bases, with 23 bases left in between. CDR1 is SNHLY and CDR2 is FYNNEI in the germline V gene. In nucleotides, the CDR3 is TGTGCCAGCAGCCGAATCCCTTCACGTACAGAAGATTCACCCCTCCACTTT. Protein sequence: CASSRIPSRTEDSPLHF.

There are many counts of this clonotype. The V gene is TRBV7-6, the J gene TRBJ2-2; D is uncertain. V lost 5 bases, J lost 4 bases, and 5 bases lay in between. The CDR3 is 12 amino acids. Germline V gene sequence: CDR1 SGHVS, CDR2 FNYEAQ. CDR3 amino acids: CASSPTTGELFF. The CDR3 DNA follows: TGTGCCAGCAGCCCTACCACCGGGGAGCTGTTTTTT.

This clonotype appeared a few times. J is TRBJ1-4 and V is TRBV28; no clear D gene. V gave up 6 bases and J gave up 3 bases, with 8 bases separating them. CDR1 is MDHEN and CDR2 is SYDVKM in the germline V gene. This CDR3 region has 13 residues. CDR3 DNA sequence: TGTGCCAGCAGCATTGGGCCTAATGAAAAACTGTTTTTT. Translating gives CASSIGPNEKLFF.

This clonotype has just a few counts. V and J are TRBV27 and TRBJ1-1; the match to TRBD1 covers 8 bases. From germline, CDR1 is MNHEY and CDR2 SMNVEV (reference sequence). The CDR3 has 16 amino acids. The V segment lost 6 bases and the J segment 0 bases; nucleotides outside the gene matches: 9. The CDR3 loop reads CASSRGQGALNTEAFF. CDR3 sequence (DNA): TGTGCCAGCAGCCGGGGTCAGGGGGCGTTGAACACTGAAGCTTTCTTT.

A few counts support this clonotype. V is TRBV29-1 and J is TRBJ2-3; D remains unclear. Germline CDR1 is SQVTM and CDR2 is ANQGSEA. CDR3 length: 12 amino acids. Deletions cut 4 bases from V and 0 bases from J, with 5 bases between. This CDR3 reads CSVGQSTDTQYF. As DNA, the CDR3 is TGCAGCGTTGGGCAGAGCACAGATACGCAGTATTTT.